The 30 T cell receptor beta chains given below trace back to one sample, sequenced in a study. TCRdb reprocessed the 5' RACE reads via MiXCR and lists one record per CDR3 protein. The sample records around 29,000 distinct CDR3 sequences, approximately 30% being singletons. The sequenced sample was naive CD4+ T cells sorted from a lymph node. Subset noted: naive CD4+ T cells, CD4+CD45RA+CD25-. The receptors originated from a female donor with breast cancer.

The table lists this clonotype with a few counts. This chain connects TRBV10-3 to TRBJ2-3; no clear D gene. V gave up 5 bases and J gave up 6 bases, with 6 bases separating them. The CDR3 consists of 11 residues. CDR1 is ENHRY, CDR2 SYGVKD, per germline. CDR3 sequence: CAISPSDTQYF. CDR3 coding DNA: TGTGCCATCAGTCCCTCGGATACGCAGTATTTT.

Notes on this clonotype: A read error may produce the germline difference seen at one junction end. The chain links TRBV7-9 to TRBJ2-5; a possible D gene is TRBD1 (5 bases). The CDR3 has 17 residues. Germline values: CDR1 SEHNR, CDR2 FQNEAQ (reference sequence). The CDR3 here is CASSLPTAGKGEETQCF. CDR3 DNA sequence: TGTGCCAGCAGCTTACCCACGGCAGGGAAGGGCGAAGAGACCCAGTGCTTC.

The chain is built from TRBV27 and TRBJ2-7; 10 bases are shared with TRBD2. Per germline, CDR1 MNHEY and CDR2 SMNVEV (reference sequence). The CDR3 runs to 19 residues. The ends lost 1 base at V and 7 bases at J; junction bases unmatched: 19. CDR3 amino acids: CASSLFSPGSRAGGREQYF. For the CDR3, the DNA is TGTGCCAGCAGTTTATTCTCCCCGGGCTCGCGAGCGGGAGGGAGGGAGCAGTACTTC.

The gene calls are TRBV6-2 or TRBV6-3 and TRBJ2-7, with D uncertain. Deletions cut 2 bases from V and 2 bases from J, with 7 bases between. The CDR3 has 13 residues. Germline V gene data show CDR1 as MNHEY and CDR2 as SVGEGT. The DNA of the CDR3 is TGTGCCAGCAGTTACCCAGGCACCTACGAGCAGTACTTC. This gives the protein CASSYPGTYEQYF.

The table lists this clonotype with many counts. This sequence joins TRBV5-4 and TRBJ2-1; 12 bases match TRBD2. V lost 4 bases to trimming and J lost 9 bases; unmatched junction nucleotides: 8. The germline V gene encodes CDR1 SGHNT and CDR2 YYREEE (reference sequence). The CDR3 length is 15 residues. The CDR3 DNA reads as TGTGCCAGCAGCCCTATACGACTAGCGGGAGTTGAGCAGTTCTTC. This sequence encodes CASSPIRLAGVEQFF.

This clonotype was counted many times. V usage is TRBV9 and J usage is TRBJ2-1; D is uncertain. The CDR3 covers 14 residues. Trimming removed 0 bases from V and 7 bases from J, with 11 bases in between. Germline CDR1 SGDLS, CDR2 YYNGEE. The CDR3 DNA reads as TGTGCCAGCAGCGTAGTCTTACAGACGAATGAGCAGTTCTTC. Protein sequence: CASSVVLQTNEQFF.

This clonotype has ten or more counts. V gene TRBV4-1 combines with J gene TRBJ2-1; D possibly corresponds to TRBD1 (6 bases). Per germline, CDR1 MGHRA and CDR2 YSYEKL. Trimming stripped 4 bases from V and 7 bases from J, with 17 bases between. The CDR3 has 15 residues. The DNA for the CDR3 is TGCGCCAGCAGCCTTCGCCAGGGGATAATGAATGAGCAGTTCTTC. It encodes CASSLRQGIMNEQFF.

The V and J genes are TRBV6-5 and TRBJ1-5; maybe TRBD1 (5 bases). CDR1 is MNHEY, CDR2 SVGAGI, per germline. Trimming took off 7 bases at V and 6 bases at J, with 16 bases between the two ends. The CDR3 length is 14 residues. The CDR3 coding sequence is TGTGCCAGCACTCCGCGGGGGGGTAGTCAGCCCCAGCATTTT. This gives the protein CASTPRGGSQPQHF.

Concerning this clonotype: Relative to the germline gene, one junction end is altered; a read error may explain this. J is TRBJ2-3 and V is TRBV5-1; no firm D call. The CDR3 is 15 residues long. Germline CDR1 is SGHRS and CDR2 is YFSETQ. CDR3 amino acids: CAGSTQPDGTDTQYF. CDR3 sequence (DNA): TGCGCCGGCAGTACCCAGCCGGACGGCACAGATACGCAGTATTTT.

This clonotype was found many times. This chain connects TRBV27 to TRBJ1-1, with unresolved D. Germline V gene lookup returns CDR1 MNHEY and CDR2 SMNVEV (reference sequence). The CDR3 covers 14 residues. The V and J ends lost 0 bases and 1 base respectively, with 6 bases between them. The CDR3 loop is CASSLSYPNTEAFF. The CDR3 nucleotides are TGTGCCAGCAGTTTATCGTATCCGAACACTGAAGCTTTCTTT.

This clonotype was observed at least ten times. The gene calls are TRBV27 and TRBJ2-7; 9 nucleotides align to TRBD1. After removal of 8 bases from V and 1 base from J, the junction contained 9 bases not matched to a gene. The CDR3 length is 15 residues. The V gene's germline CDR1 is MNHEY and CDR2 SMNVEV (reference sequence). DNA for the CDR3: TGTGCCAGCTATTCTCCGGGACAGGGTTCCTACGAGCAGTACTTC. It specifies CASYSPGQGSYEQYF.

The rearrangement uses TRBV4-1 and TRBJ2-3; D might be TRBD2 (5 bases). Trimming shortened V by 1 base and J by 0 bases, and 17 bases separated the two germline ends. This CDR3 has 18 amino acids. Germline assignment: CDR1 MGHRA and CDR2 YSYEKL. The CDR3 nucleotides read TGCGCCAGCAGCCAAGGTGGGAGACTACCTAGTAGCACAGATACGCAGTATTTT. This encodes CASSQGGRLPSSTDTQYF.

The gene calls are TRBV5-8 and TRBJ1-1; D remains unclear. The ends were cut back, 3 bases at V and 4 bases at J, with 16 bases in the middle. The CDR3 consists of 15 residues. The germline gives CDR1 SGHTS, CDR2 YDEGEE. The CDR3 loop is CASSSAYSGFTEAFF. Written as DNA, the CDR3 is TGTGCCAGCAGCTCGGCCTACAGTGGGTTCACTGAAGCTTTCTTT.

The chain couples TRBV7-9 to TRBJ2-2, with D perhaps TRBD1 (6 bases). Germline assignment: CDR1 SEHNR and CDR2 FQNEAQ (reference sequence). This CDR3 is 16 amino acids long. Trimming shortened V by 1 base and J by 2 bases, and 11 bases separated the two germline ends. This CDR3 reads CASSLGHGTNTGELFF. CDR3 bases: TGTGCCAGCAGCTTAGGCCACGGGACAAACACCGGGGAGCTGTTTTTT.

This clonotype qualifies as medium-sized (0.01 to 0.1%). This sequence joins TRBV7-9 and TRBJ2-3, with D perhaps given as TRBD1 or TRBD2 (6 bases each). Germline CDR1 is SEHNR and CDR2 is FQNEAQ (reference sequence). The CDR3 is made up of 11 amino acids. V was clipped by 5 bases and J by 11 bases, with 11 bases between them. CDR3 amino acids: CASSRGTRQYF. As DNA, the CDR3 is TGTGCCAGCAGCCGGGGGACACGGCAGTATTTT.

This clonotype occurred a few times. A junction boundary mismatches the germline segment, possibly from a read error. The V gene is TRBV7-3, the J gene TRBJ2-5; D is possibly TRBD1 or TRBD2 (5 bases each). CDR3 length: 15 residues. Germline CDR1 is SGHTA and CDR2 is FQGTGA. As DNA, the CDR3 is TGTGCCAACAGCTTAATCGGAACCAGGGAGGAGACCCAGTACTTC. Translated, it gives CANSLIGTREETQYF.

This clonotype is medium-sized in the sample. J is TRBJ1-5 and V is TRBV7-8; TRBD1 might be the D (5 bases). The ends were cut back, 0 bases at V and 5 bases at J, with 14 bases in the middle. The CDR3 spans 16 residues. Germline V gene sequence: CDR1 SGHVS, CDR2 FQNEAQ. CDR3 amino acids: CASSLAYQGGDQPQHF. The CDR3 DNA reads TGTGCCAGCAGCTTAGCTTACCAGGGAGGCGATCAGCCCCAGCATTTT.

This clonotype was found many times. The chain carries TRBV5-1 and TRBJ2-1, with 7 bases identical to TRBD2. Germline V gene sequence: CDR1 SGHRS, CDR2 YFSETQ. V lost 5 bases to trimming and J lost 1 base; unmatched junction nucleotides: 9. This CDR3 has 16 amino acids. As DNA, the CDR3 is TGCGCCAGCAGGCTCACGACGGGGGGTTCCTACAATGAGCAGTTCTTC. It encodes CASRLTTGGSYNEQFF.

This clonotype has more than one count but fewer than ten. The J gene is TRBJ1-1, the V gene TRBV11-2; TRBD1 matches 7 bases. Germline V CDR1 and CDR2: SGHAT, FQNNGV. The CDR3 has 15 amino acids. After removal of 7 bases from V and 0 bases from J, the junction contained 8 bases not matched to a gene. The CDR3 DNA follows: TGTGCCAGCACCGGGACAGAGATAGTGAACACTGAAGCTTTCTTT. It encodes CASTGTEIVNTEAFF. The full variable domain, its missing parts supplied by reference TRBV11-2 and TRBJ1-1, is EAGVAQSPRYKIIEKRQSVAFWCNPISGHATLYWYQQILGQGPKLLIQFQNNGVVDDSQLPKDRFSAERLKGVDSTLKIQPAKLEDSAVYLCASTGTEIVNTEAFFGQGTRLTVV.

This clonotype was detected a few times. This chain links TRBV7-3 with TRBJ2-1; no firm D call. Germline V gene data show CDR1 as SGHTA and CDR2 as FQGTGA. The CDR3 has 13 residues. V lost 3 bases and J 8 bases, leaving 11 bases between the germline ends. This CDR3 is CASSFSPGDEQFF. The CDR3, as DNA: TGTGCCAGCAGCTTTTCCCCTGGGGATGAGCAGTTCTTC.

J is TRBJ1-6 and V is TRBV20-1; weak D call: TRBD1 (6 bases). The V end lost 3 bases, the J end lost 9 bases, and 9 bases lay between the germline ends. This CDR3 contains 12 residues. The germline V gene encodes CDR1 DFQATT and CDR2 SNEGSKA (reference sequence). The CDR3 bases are TGCAGTGCTAGGCAGGGGATTTCACCCCTCCACTTT. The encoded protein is CSARQGISPLHF.

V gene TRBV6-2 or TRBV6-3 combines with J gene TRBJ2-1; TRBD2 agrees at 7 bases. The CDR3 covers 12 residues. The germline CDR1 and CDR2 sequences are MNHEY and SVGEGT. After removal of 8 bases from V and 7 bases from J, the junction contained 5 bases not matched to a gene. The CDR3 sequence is CASWGGGNEQFF. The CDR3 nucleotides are TGTGCCAGCTGGGGCGGGGGAAATGAGCAGTTCTTC.

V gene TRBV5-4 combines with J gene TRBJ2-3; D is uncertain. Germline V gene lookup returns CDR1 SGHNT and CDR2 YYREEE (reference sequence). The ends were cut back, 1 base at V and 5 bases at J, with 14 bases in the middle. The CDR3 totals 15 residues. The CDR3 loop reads CASSLIGSLGDTQYF. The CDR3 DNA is TGTGCCAGCAGCTTGATCGGTTCCTTGGGAGATACGCAGTATTTT.

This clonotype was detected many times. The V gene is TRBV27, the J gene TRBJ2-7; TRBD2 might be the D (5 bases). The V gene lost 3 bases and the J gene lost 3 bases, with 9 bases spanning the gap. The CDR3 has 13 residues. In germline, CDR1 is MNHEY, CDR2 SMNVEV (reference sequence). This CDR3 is CASSLREDYEQYF. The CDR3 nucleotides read TGTGCCAGCAGTTTGAGGGAAGACTACGAGCAGTACTTC.

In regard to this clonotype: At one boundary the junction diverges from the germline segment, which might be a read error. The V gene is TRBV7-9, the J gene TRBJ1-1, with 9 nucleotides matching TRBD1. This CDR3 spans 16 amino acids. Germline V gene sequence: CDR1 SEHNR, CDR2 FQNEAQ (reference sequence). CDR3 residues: CAGSTTGGGGGTEAVF. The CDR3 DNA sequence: TGTGCCGGCAGCACGACAGGGGGGGGAGGAGGCACTGAAGCTGTCTTT.

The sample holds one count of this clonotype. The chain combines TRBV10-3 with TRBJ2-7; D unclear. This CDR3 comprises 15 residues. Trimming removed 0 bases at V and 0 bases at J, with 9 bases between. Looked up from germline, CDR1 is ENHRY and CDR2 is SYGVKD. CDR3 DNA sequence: TGTGCCATCAGTGAGTCCGAGGTGAGCTCCTACGAGCAGTACTTC. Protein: CAISESEVSSYEQYF.

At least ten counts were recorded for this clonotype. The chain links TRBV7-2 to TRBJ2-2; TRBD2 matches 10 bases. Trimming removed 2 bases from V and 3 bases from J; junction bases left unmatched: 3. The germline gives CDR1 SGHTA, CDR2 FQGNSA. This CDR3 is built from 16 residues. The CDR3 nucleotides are TGTGCCAGCAGCTTAAGCGGGAGGGCATACACCGGGGAGCTGTTTTTT. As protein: CASSLSGRAYTGELFF. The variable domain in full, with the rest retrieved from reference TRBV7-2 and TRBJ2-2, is GAGVSQSPSNKVTEKGKDVELRCDPISGHTALYWYRQSLGQGLEFLIYFQGNSAPDKSGLPSDRFSAERTGGSVSTLTIQRTQQEDSAVYLCASSLSGRAYTGELFFGEGSRLTVL.

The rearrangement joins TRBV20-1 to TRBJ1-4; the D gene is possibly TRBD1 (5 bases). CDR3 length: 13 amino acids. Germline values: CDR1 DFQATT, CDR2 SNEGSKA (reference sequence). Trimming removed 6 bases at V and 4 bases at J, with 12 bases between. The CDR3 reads CSALGRSNEKLFF. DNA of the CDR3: TGCAGTGCGCTGGGACGGAGTAATGAAAAACTGTTTTTT.

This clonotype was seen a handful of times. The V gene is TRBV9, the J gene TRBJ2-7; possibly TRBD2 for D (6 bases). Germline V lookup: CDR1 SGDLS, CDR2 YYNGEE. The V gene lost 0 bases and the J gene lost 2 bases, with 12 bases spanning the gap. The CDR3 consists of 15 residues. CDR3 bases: TGTGCCAGCAGCGTAGCAGGAGGGAGTCCCTACGAGCAGTACTTC. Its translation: CASSVAGGSPYEQYF.

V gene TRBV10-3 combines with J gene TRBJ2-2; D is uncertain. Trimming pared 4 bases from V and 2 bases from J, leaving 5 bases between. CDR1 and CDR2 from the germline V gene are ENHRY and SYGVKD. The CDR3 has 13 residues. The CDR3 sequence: CAISVPNTGELFF. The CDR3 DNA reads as TGTGCCATCAGTGTCCCCAACACCGGGGAGCTGTTTTTT.